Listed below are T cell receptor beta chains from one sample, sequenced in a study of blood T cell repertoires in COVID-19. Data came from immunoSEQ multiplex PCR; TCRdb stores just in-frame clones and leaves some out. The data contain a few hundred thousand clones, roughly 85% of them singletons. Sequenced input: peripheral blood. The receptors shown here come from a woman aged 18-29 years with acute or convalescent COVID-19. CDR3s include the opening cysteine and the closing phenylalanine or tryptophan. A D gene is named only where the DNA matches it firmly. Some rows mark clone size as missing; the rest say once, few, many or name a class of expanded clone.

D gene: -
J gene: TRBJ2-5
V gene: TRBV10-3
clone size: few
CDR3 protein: CAISGQGGETQYF
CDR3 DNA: TGTGCCATCAGTGGGCAGGGGGGAGAGACCCAGTACTTC

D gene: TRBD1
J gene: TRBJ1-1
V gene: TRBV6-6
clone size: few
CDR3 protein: CASTRGQGAVVAFF
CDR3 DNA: TGTGCCAGCACTAGGGGACAGGGGGCTGTGGTGGCTTTCTTT

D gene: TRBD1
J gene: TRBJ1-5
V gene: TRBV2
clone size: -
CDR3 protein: CASGRQGVGSNQPQHF
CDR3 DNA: TGTGCCAGCGGCAGACAGGGGGTCGGCAGCAATCAGCCCCAGCATTTT

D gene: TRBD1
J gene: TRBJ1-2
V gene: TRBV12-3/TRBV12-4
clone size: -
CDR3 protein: CASRRQGGYGYTF
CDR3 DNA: TGTGCCAGCAGACGACAGGGGGGCTATGGCTACACCTTC

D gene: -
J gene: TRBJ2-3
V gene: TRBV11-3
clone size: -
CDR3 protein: CASSLGTGVIPDTQYF
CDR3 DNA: TGTGCCAGCAGCTTAGGGACGGGAGTCATCCCAGATACGCAGTATTTT

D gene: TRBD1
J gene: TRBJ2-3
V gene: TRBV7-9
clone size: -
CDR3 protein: CASSYRDRDPGDTQYF
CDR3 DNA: TGTGCCAGCAGCTACCGGGACAGGGATCCGGGAGATACGCAGTATTTT

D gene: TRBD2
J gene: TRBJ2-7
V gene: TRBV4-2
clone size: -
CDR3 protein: CASSQELAGAAYEQYF
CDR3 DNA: TGTGCCAGCAGCCAAGAACTAGCGGGAGCGGCATACGAGCAGTACTTC

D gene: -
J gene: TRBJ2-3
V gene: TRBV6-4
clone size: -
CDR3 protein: CASSDGRGGPTDTQYF
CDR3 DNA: TGTGCCAGCAGTGACGGTCGTGGGGGCCCGACAGATACGCAGTATTTT

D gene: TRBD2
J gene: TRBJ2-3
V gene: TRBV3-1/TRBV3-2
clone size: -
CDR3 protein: CASSQRLAESTDTQYF
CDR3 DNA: TGTGCCAGCAGCCAACGACTAGCGGAGAGCACAGATACGCAGTATTTT

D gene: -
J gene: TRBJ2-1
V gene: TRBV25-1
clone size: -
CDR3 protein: CASSVAGTGNEQFF
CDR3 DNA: TGTGCCAGCAGTGTAGCAGGAACAGGGAATGAGCAGTTCTTC

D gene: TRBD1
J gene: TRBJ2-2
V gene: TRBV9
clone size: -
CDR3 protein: CASSALDRVATGELFF
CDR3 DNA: TGTGCCAGCAGCGCACTTGACAGGGTCGCCACCGGGGAGCTGTTTTTT

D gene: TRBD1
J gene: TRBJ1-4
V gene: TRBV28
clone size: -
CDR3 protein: CASSRSGTVLNEKLFF
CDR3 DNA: TGTGCCAGCAGTAGGTCTGGGACAGTTTTAAATGAAAAACTGTTTTTT

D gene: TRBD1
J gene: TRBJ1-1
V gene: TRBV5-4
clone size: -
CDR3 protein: CASSLFRGSDTEAFF
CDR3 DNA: TGTGCCAGCAGCTTGTTCAGGGGGTCGGACACTGAAGCTTTCTTT

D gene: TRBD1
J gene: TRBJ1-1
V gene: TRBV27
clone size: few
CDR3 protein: CASSPGTGGNTEAFF
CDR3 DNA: TGTGCCAGCAGTCCCGGGACAGGGGGGAACACTGAAGCTTTCTTT

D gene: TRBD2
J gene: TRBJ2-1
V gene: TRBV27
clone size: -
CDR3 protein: CASSFVAGNNEQFF
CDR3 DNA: TGTGCCAGCAGTTTCGTAGCGGGGAACAATGAGCAGTTCTTC

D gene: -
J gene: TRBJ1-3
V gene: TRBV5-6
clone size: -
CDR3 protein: CASSGWANTIYF
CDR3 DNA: TGTGCCAGCAGCGGGTGGGCAAACACCATATATTTT

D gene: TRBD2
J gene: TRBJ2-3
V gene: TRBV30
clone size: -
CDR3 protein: CAWSVLAGVTDTQYF
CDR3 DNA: TGTGCCTGGAGTGTACTAGCGGGGGTCACAGATACGCAGTATTTT

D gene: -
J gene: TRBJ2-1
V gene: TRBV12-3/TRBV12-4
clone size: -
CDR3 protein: CASRVLGDNEQFF
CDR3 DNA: TGTGCCAGCAGGGTCCTCGGGGACAATGAGCAGTTCTTC

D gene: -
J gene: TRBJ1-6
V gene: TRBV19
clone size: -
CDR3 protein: CASRISYSPLHF
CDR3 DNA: TGTGCCAGTAGGATCAGTTATTCACCCCTCCACTTT

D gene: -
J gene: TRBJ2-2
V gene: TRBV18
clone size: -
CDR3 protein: CASSPPRRANTGELFF
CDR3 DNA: TGTGCCAGCTCACCACCGAGGCGGGCGAACACCGGGGAGCTGTTTTTT

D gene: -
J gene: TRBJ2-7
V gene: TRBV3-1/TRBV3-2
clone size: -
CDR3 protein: CASSQDNRGYEQYF
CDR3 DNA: TGTGCCAGCAGCCAAGATAATCGGGGTTACGAGCAGTACTTC

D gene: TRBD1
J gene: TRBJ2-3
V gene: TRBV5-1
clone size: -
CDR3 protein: CASSSQDRNTQYF
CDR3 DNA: TGCGCCAGCAGCTCGCAGGACAGGAATACGCAGTATTTT

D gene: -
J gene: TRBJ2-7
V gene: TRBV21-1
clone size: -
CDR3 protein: CASSKVIRLAGAYEQYF
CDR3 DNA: TGTGCCAGCAGCAAAGTAATTAGACTAGCGGGGGCCTACGAGCAGTACTTC

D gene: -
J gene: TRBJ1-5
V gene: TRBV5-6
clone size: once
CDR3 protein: CASSSPSQGIVAQHF
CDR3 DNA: TGTGCCAGCAGCTCCCCCAGCCAGGGGATCGTGGCCCAGCATTTT

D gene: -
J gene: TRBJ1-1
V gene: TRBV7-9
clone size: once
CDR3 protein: CASSSREINTEAFF
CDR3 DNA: TGTGCCAGCAGCTCCCGGGAGATTAACACTGAAGCTTTCTTT

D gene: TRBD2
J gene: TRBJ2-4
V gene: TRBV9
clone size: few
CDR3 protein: CASSVRTSGRALLAKNIQYF
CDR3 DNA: TGTGCCAGCAGCGTCCGAACTAGCGGGAGGGCTCTTCTAGCCAAAAACATTCAGTACTTC

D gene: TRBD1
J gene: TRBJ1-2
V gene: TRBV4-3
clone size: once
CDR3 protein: CASSQDTGDYGYTF
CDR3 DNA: TGCGCCAGCAGCCAAGATACAGGGGACTATGGCTACACCTTC

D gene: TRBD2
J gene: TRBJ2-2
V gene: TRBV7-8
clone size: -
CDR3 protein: CASGTSGGNTGELFF
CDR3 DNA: TGTGCCAGCGGGACTAGCGGGGGAAACACCGGGGAGCTGTTTTTT

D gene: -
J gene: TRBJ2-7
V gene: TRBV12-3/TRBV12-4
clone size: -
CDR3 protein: CASSYTIPLEQYF
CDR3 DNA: TGTGCCAGCAGCTACACTATTCCCCTCGAGCAGTACTTC

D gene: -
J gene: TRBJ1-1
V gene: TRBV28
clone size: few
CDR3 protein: CASSLQGPHEAFF
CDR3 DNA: TGTGCCAGCAGTTTACAGGGTCCTCATGAAGCTTTCTTT

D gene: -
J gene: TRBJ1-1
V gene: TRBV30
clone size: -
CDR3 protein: CAWSTRGTEAFF
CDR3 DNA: TGTGCCTGGAGTACTCGCGGGACGGAAGCTTTCTTT

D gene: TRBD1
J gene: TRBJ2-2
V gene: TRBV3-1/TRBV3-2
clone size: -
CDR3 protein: CASRGTATTGELFF
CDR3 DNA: TGTGCCAGCAGAGGGACAGCCACCACCGGGGAGCTGTTTTTT

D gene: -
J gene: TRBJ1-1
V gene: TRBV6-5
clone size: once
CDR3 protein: CASSYPGVNTEAFF
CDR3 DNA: TGTGCCAGCAGTTATCCTGGAGTGAACACTGAAGCTTTCTTT

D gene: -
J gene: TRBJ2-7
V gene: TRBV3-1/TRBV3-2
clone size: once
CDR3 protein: CASSQTEAYVFF
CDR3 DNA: TGTGCCAGCAGCCAGACAGAGGCTTACGTTTTTTTC

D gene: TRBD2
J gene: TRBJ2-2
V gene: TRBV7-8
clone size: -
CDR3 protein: CASSLEAGDTGELFF
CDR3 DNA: TGTGCCAGCAGCTTAGAGGCGGGAGACACCGGGGAGCTGTTTTTT

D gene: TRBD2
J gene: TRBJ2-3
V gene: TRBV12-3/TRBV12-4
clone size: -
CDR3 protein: CASKAGGWDTQYF
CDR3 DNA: TGTGCCAGCAAGGCGGGAGGGTGGGATACGCAGTATTTT

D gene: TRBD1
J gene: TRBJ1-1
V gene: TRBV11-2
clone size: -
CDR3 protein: CASSSRTGRGVTEAFF
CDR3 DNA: TGTGCCAGCAGCTCTAGGACAGGGCGCGGGGTCACTGAAGCTTTCTTT

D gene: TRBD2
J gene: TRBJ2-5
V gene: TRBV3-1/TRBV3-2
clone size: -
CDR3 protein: CASSQTDTQRGRETQYF
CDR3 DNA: TGTGCCAGCAGCCAAACTGACACCCAGCGGGGGAGAGAGACCCAGTACTTC

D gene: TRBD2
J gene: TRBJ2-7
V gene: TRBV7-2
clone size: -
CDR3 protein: CASSISGSAHEQYF
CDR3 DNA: TGTGCCAGCAGCATTAGCGGGAGTGCCCACGAGCAGTACTTC

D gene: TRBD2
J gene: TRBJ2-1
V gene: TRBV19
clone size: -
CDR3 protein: CASSPGTSAYNEQFF
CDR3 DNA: TGTGCCAGTAGTCCAGGGACTAGCGCGTACAATGAGCAGTTCTTC